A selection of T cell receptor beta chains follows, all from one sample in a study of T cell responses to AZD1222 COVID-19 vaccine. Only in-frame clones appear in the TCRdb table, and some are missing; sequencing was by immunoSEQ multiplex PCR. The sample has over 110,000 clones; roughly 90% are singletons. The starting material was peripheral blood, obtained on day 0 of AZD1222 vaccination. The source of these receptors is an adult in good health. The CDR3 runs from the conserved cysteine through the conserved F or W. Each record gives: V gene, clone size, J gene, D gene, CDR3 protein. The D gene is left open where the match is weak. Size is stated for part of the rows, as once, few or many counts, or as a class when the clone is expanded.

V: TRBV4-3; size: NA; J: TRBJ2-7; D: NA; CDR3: CASSQEPGNEQYF
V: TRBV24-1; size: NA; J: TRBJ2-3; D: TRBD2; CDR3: CATSDKTSGISDTQYF
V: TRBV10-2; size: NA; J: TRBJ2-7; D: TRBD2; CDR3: CASSEGGSGRGYEQYF
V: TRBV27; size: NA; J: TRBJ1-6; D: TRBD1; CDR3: CASSSRTGANSPLHF
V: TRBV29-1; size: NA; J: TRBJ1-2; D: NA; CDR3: CSVEVPGLGDYGYTF
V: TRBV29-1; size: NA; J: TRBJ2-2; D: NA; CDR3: CSVEGTTVNTGELFF
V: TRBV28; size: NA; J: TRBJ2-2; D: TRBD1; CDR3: CASSLGDRVTGELFF
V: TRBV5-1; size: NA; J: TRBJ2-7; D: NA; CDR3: CASSLDGRGEQYF
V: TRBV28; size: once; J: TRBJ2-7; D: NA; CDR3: CASSLDRPLYEQYF
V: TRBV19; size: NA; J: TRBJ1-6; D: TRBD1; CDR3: CASTPGQGHSPLHF
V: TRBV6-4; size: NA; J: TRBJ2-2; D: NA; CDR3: CASSDRGPNTGELFF
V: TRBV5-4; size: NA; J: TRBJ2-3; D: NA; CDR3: CASSLSAPWTDTQYF
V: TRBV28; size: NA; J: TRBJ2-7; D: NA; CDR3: CASSFGARNYEQYF
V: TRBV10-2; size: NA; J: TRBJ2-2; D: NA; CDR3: CASSESWYGELFF
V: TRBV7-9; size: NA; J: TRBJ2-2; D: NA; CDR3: CASSPGAGELFF
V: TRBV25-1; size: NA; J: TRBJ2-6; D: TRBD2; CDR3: CASDGGTNVLTF
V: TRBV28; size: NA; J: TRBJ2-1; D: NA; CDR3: CASSLGGAFMNEQFF
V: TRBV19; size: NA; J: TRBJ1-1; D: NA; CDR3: CASSIDPRGTEAFF
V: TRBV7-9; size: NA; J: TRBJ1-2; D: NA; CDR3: CASSLVGTPDYGYTF